Sequencing of this T cell receptor beta chain was carried out in a study of T cell responses to AZD1222 COVID-19 vaccine. Remarks on this clone: The antigen is undetermined.

The protocol was immunoSEQ multiplex PCR, while the TCRdb copy is restricted to in-frame clones and leaves out a portion. This sample has around 150,000 clones, with roughly 94% found just once. Study-wide findings and caveats: Seropositive AZD1222 recipients at baseline numbered only five or six. Dominant CD4 TCR responses targeted spike regions 160-218 and 743-854.

The CDR3 has 14 amino acids. CDR1 is WNHNN and CDR2 is SYGVQD in the germline V gene (reference sequence). V was clipped by 4 bases and J by 9 bases; unmatched bases: 7. This specimen consisted of peripheral blood, obtained 28 days after the second AZD1222 dose. This sequence joins TRBV10-1 and TRBJ2-1, with 9 nucleotides matching TRBD2. This clonotype was sampled from an adult who received the AZD1222 COVID-19 vaccine. The CDR3 DNA reads as TGCGCCAGCAGTGTAGCGGGAGCCCCTGGTGAGCAGTTCTTC. Amino acid sequence: CASSVAGAPGEQFF.